These T cell receptor beta chains were read from a single sample in a study of low-dose radiotherapy and immunotherapy resistance in tumors. MiXCR, run by TCRdb on the reads, gives a single entry per CDR3 protein. The data show about 52,000 distinct CDR3 sequences, roughly 33% seen once. This material consisted of PBMCs, taken after low-dose radiotherapy plus immunotherapy. The receptors derive from a male donor with rectosigmoid adenocarcinoma. CDR3s include the opening cysteine and the closing phenylalanine or tryptophan. A D gene is named only where the DNA matches it firmly. Some rows have no size entry. The others give once, few or many, or a class for an expanded clone.

CDR3aa	CDR3nt	abundance	d_gene	v_gene	j_gene
CAISLNQGDYGYTF	TGTGCCATCAGTCTAAACCAGGGGGACTATGGCTACACCTTC	many	TRBD1	TRBV10-3	TRBJ1-2
CASSPPSTGELFF	TGTGCCAGCTCACCACCCAGCACCGGGGAGCTGTTTTTT	many	NA	TRBV18	TRBJ2-2
CASRGGFLGGYERYF	TGTGCCAGCAGAGGAGGATTTTTAGGTGGCTACGAGAGGTACTTC	NA	NA	TRBV6-2/TRBV6-3	TRBJ2-7
CASSRQVRNQPQHF	TGTGCCAGCAGTAGACAGGTACGCAATCAGCCCCAGCATTTT	once	NA	TRBV28	TRBJ1-5
CASSAGTATNEKLFF	TGTGCCAGTAGTGCCGGGACAGCAACTAATGAAAAACTGTTTTTT	many	TRBD1	TRBV19	TRBJ1-4
CASNSLQGYGYTF	TGTGCCAGCAACTCTCTGCAAGGCTATGGCTACACCTTC	once	NA	TRBV2	TRBJ1-2
CASRVTGDSDPNEKLFF	TGTGCCAGCAGAGTAACGGGGGATTCAGACCCTAATGAAAAACTGTTTTTT	many	NA	TRBV27	TRBJ1-4
CASSQDWDSRNIQYF	TGCGCCAGCAGCCAAGATTGGGATTCGAGAAACATTCAGTACTTC	many	NA	TRBV4-3	TRBJ2-4
CASSKEGTGTSGRSTYEQYF	TGTGCCAGCAGCAAAGAGGGTACCGGGACTAGCGGGAGATCGACCTACGAGCAGTACTTC	many	NA	TRBV21-1	TRBJ2-7
CAISQGTYMNTEAFF	TGTGCCATCAGCCAGGGAACGTACATGAACACTGAAGCTTTCTTT	many	NA	TRBV10-3	TRBJ1-1
CASSTQGLYGYTF	TGTGCCAGTAGTACACAGGGTCTCTATGGCTACACCTTC	many	NA	TRBV19	TRBJ1-2
CASSISTGRTGELFF	TGTGCCAGCAGCATATCGACAGGGAGGACCGGGGAGCTGTTTTTT	NA	NA	TRBV9	TRBJ2-2
CSANRPGNQPQHF	TGCAGTGCTAATCGGCCGGGCAATCAGCCCCAGCATTTT	many	NA	TRBV20-1	TRBJ1-5
CASRRGLGSPLHF	TGTGCCAGCAGGAGGGGGCTAGGTTCACCCCTCCACTTT	many	TRBD1	TRBV12-3/TRBV12-4	TRBJ1-6
CASSPGQGILIQYF	TGTGCCAGCAGTCCGGGACAGGGAATTCTCATTCAGTACTTC	NA	TRBD1	TRBV6-6	TRBJ2-4
CASSSGQTGPSIQYF	TGTGCCAGCAGCTCGGGACAGACGGGGCCCAGCATTCAGTACTTC	many	TRBD1	TRBV7-2	TRBJ2-4
CASSPGRRSGELFF	TGTGCCAGCAGTCCAGGACGGAGGAGCGGGGAGCTGTTTTTT	many	NA	TRBV6-5	TRBJ2-2
CASAGGSSYNEQFF	TGTGCCAGCGCCGGGGGAAGCTCCTACAATGAGCAGTTCTTC	many	NA	TRBV7-2	TRBJ2-1